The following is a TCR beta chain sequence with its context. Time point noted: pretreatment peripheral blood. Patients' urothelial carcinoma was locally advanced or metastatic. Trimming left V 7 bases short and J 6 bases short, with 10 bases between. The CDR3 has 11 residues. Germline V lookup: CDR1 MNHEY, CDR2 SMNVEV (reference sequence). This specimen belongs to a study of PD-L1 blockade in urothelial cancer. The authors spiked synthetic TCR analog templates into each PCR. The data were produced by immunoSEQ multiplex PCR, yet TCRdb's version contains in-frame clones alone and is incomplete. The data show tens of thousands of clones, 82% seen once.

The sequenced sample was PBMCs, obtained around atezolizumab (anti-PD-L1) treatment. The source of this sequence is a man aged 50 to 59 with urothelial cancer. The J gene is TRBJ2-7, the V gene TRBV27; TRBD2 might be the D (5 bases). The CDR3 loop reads CASTREGEQYF. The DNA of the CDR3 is TGTGCCAGCACCCGAGAGGGCGAGCAGTACTTC.